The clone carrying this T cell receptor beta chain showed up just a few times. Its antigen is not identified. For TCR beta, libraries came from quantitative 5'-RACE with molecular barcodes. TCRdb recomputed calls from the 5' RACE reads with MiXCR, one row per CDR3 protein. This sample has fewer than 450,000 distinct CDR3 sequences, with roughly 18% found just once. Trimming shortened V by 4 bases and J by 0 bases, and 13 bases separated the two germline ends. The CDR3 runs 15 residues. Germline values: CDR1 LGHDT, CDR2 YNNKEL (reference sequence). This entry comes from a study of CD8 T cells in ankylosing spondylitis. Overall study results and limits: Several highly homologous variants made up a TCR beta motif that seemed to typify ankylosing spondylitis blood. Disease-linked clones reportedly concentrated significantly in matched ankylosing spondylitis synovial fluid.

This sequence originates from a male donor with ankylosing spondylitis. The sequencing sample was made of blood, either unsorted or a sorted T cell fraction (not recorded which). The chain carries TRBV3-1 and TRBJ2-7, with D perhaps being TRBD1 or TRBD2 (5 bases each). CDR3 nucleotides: TGTGCCAGCAGCCTATCCGGGACGGTCTCCTACGAGCAGTACTTC. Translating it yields CASSLSGTVSYEQYF.